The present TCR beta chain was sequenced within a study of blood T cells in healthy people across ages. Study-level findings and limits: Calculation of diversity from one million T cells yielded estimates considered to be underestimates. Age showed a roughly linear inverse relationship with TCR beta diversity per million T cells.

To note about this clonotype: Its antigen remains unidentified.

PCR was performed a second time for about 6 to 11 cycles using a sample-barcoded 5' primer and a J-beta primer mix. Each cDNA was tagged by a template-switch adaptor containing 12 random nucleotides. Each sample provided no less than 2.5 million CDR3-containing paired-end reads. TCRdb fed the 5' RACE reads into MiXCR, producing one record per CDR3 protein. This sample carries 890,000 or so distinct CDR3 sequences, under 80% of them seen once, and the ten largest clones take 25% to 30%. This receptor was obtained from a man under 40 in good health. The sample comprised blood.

CDR3 region: CAIRGRGPMNTEAFF. The CDR3, as DNA: TGTGCCATCAGGGGCAGGGGGCCCATGAACACTGAAGCTTTCTTT. The chain recombines TRBV10-3 with TRBJ1-1; 8 nucleotides align to TRBD1. Germline CDR1 is ENHRY and CDR2 is SYGVKD. CDR3 size: 15 residues. With V trimmed by 6 bases and J by 0 bases, 6 bases remained unmatched.